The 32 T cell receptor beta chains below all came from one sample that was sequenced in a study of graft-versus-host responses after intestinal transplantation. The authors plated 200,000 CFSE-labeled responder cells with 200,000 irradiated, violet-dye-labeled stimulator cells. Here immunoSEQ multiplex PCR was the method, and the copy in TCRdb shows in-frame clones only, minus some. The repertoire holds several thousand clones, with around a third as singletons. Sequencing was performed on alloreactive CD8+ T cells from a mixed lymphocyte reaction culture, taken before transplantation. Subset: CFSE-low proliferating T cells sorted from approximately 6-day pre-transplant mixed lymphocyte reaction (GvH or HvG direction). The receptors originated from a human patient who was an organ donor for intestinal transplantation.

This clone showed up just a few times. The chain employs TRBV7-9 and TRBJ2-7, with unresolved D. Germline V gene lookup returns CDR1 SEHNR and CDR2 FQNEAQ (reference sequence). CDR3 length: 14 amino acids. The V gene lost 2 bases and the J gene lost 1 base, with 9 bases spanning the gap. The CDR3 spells CASSLLEISYEQYF. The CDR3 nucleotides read TGTGCCAGCAGCTTATTAGAGATATCCTACGAGCAGTACTTC.

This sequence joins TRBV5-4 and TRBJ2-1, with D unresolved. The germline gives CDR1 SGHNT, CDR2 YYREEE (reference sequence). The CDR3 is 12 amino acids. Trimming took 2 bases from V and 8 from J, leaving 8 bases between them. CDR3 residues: CASSFISDEQFF. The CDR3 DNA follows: TGTGCCAGCAGCTTTATCAGTGATGAGCAGTTCTTC.

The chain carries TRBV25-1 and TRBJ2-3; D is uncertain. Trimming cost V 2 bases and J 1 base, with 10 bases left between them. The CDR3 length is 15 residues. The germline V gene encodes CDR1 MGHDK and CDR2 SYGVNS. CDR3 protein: CASSEEVVRTDTQYF. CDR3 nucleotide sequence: TGTGCCAGCAGTGAAGAGGTCGTCCGCACAGATACGCAGTATTTT.

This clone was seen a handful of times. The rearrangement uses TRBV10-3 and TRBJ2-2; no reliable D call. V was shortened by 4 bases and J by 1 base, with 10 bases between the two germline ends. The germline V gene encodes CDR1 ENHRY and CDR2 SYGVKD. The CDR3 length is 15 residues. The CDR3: CAISVRRVNTGELFF. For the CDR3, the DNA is TGTGCCATCAGTGTGAGACGGGTGAACACCGGGGAGCTGTTTTTT.

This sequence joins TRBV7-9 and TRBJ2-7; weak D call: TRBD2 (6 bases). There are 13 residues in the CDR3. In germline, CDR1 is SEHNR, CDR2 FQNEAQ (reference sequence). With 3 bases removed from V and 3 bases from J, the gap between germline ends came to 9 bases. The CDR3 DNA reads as TGTGCCAGCAGCTTGTGGGGGGTCTACGAGCAGTACTTC. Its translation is CASSLWGVYEQYF.

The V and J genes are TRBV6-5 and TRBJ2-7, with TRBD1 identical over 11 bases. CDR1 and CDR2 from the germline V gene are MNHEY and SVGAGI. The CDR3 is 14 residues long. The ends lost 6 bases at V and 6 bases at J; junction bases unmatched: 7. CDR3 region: CASRSPGTGGEQYF. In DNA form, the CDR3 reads TGTGCCAGCAGATCCCCCGGGACAGGGGGCGAGCAGTACTTC.

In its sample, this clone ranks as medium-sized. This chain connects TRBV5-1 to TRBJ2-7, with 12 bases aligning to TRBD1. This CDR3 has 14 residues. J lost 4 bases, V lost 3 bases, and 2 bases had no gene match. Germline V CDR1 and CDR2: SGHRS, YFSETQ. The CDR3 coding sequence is TGCGCCAGCAGCTCGGGACAGGGGGCTTACGAGCAGTACTTC. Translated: CASSSGQGAYEQYF.

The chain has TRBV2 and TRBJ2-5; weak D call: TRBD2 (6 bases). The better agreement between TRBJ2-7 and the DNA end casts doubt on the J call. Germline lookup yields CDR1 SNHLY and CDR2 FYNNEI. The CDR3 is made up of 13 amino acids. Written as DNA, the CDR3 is TGTGCCAGCCGGGACTTTTCCTCCTACGAGCAGTACTTC. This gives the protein CASRDFSSYEQYF.

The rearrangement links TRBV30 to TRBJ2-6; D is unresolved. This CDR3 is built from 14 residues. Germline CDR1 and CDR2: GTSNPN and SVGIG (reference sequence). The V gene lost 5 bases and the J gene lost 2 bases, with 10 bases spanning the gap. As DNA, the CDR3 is TGTGCCTGGGAGGTCGGAGCTGGGGCCAACGTCCTGACTTTC. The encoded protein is CAWEVGAGANVLTF.

Here the CDR3 DNA reads TGTGCCAGCAGTGAAGTAGGGGGCGGGGTAGCGGGAGGATGGCCCCAAGAGACCCAGTACTTC. This sequence encodes CASSEVGGGVAGGWPQETQYF. The chain links TRBV2 to TRBJ2-5; 10 positions agree with TRBD2. Losses at the gene ends were 1 base for V and 1 base for J; bases not matched to a gene: 18. The CDR3 is 21 amino acids. The V gene's germline CDR1 is SNHLY and CDR2 FYNNEI.

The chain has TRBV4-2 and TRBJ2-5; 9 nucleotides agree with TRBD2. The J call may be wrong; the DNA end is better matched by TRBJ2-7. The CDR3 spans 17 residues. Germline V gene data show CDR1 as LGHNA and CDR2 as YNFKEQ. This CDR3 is CASSQGMTSGRYYEQYF. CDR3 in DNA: TGTGCCAGCAGCCAAGGAATGACTAGCGGCCGATACTACGAGCAGTACTTC.

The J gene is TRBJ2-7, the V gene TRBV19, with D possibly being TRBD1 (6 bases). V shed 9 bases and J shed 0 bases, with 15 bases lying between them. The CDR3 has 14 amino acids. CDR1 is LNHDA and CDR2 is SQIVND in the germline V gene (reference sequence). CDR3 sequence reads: CASSTGSGSYEQYF. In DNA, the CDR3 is TGTGCCAGCTCGACAGGTTCGGGCTCCTACGAGCAGTACTTC.

DNA of the CDR3: TGTGCCTGGAGTCCCGGACTCCGCCCCCACGAGCAGTACTTC. As protein: CAWSPGLRPHEQYF. The V gene is TRBV30, the J gene TRBJ2-7, with D perhaps matching TRBD2 (5 bases). The CDR3 loop spans 14 amino acids. Germline V lookup: CDR1 GTSNPN, CDR2 SVGIG (reference sequence). The V gene lost 2 bases and the J gene lost 5 bases, with 16 bases spanning the gap.

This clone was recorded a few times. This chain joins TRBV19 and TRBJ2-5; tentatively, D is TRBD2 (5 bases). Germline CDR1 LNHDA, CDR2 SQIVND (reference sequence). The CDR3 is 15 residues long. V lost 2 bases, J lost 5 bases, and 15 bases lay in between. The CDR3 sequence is CASSIQAGSAETQYF. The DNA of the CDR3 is TGTGCCAGTAGTATACAGGCGGGTTCAGCGGAGACCCAGTACTTC.

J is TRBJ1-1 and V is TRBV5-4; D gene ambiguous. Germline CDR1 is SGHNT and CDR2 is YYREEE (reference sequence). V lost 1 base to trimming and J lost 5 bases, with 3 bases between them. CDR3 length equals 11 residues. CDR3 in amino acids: CASSLRTEAFF. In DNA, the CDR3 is TGTGCCAGCAGCTTGCGGACTGAAGCTTTCTTT.

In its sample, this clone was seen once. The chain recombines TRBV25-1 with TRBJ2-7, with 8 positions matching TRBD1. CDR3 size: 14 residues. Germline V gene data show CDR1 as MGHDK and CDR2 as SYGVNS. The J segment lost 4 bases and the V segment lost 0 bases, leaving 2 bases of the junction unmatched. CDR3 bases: TGTGCCAGCAGTGAATACAGGGGGCGTTACGAGCAGTACTTC. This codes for CASSEYRGRYEQYF.

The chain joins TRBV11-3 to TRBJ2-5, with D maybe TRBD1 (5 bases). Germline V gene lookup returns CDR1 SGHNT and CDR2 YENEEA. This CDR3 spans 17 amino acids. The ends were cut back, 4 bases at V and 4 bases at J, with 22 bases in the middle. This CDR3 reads CASSSWGGEGLAETQYF. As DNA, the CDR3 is TGTGCCAGCAGCTCATGGGGCGGAGAAGGTCTGGCAGAGACCCAGTACTTC.

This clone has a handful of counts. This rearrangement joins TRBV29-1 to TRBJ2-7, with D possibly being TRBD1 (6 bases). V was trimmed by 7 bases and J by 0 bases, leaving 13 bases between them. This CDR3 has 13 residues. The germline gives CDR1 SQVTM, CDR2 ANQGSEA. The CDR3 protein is CSAEGDTSYEQYF. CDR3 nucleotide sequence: TGCAGCGCCGAGGGGGACACCTCCTACGAGCAGTACTTC.

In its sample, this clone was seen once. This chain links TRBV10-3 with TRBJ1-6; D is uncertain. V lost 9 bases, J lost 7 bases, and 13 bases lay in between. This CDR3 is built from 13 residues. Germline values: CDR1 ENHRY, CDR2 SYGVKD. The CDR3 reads CAMDRGTNSPLHF. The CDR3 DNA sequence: TGTGCCATGGACCGGGGAACCAATTCACCCCTCCACTTT.

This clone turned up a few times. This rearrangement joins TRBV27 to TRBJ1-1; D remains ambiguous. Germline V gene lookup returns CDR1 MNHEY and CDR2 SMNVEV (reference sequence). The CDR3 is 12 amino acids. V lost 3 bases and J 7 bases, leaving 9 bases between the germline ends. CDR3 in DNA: TGTGCCAGCAGTTTTCCCTCAGGTGAAGCTTTCTTT. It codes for CASSFPSGEAFF.

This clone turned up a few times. This chain's CDR3 is CASSDPMGQSHGYTF. In DNA, the CDR3 is TGTGCCAGCAGTGACCCTATGGGACAGAGTCATGGCTACACCTTC. The chain links TRBV6-4 to TRBJ1-2; TRBD1 matches at 7 bases. V dropped 2 bases and J dropped 6; count of bases not matched to a gene: 9. Germline lookup yields CDR1 MRHNA and CDR2 SNTAGT. The CDR3 totals 15 residues.

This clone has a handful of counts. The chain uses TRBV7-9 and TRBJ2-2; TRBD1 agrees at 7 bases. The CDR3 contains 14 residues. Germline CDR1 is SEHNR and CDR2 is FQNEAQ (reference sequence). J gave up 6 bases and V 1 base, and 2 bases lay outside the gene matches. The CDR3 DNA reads TGTGCCAGCAGCTTAGGGACAGGACCCGGGGAGCTGTTTTTT. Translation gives CASSLGTGPGELFF.

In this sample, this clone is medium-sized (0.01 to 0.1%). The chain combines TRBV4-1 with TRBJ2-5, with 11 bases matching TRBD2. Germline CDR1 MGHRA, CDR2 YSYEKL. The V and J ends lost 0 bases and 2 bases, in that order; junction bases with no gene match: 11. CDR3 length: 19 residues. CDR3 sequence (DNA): TGCGCCAGCAGCCAAGAAGGAGCGTGGGGACTAGCGGATCAAGAGACCCAGTACTTC. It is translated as CASSQEGAWGLADQETQYF.

CDR3 protein: CASSLLSDNEQFF. DNA of the CDR3: TGTGCCAGCAGTTTATTGAGTGACAATGAGCAGTTCTTC. V and J are TRBV27 and TRBJ2-1; D gene ambiguous. CDR3 length: 13 amino acids. With 1 base removed from V and 5 bases from J, the gap between germline ends came to 6 bases. CDR1 MNHEY and CDR2 SMNVEV come from the germline V gene (reference sequence).

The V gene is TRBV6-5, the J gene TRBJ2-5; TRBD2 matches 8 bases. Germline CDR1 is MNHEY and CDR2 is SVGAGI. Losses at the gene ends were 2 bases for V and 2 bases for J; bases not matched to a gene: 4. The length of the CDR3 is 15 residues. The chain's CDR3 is CASSYLGGGQETQYF. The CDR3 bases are TGTGCCAGCAGTTACCTCGGCGGGGGGCAAGAGACCCAGTACTTC.

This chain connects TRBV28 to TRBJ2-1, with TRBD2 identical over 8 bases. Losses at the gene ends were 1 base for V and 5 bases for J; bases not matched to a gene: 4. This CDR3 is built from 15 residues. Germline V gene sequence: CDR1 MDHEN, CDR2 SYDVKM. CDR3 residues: CASSLLGLVNNEQFF. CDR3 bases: TGTGCCAGCAGTTTATTGGGACTAGTCAACAATGAGCAGTTCTTC.

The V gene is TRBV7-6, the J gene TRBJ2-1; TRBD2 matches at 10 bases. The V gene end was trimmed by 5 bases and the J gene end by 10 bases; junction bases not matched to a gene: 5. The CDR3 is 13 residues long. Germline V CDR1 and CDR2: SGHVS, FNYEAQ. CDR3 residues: CASSDGTSDEQFF. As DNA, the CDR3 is TGTGCCAGCAGCGACGGGACTAGCGACGAGCAGTTCTTC.

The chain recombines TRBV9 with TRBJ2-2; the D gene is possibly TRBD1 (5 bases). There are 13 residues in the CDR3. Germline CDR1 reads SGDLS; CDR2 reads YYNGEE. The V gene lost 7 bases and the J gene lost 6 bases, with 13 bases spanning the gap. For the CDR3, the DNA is TGTGCCAGCCGTTTTGCAGGGCCCGGGGAGCTGTTTTTT. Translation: CASRFAGPGELFF.

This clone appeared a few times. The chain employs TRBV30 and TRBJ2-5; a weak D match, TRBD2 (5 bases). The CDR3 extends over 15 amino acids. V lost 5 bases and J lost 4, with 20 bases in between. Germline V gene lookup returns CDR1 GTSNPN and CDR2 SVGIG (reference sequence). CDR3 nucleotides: TGTGCCTGGGGGCCCGGTGCTTTAGGGAGAGAGACCCAGTACTTC. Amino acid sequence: CAWGPGALGRETQYF.

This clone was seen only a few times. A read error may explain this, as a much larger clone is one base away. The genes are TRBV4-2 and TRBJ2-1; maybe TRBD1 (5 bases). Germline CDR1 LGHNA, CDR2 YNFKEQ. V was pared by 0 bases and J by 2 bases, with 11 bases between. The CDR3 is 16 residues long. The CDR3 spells CASSQEWGKAYNEQFF. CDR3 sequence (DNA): TGTGCCAGCAGCCAAGAGTGGGGCAAAGCCTACAATGAGCAGTTCTTC.

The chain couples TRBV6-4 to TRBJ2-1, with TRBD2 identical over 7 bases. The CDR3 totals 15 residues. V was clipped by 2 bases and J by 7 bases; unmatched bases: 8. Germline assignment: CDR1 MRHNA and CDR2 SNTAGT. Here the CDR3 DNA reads TGTGCCAGCAGTGACGGACTTGGCGGGGGAAATGAGCAGTTCTTC. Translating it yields CASSDGLGGGNEQFF.

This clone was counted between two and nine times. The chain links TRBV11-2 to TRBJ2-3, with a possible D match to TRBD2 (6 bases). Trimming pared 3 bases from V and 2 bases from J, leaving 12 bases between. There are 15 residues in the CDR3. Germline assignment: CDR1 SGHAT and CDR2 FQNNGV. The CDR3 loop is CASSLGLRFTDTQYF. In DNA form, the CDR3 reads TGTGCCAGCAGCTTGGGACTTCGGTTCACAGATACGCAGTATTTT.